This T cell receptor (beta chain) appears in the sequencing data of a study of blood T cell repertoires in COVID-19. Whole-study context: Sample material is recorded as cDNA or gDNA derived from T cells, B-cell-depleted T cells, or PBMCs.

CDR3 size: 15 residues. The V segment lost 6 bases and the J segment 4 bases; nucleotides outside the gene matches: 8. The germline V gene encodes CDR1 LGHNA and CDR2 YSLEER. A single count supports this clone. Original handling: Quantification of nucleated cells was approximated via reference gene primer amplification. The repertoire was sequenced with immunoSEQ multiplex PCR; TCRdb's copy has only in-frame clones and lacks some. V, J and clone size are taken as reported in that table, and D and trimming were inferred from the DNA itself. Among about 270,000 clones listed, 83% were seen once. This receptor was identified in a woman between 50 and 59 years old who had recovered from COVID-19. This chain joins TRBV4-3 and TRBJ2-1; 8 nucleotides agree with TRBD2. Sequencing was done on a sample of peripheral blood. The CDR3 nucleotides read TGCGCCAGCAGTCGTACTAGCGGAGTTTACAATGAGCAGTTCTTC. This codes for CASSRTSGVYNEQFF.